The clone carrying this T cell receptor (beta chain) appeared a single time. These data belong to a study of blood T cell repertoires in COVID-19. Study at large: Samples came from the United States, Italy and Spain, spanning acute and convalescent COVID-19.

Method: immunoSEQ multiplex PCR; TCRdb's copy keeps in-frame clones and lacks some. This sample has about 310,000 clones, with around 91% found just once. CDR3 length: 14 amino acids. J gave up 6 bases and V 6 bases, and 5 bases lay outside the gene matches. Looked up from germline, CDR1 is MDHEN and CDR2 is SYDVKM. The receptor's source is a woman in her thirties or forties who had recovered from COVID-19. The J gene is TRBJ1-6, the V gene TRBV28; 7 nucleotides match TRBD1. Material for sequencing was PBMCs or T cells enriched from blood (not recorded which). The CDR3 is CASREGAGNSPLHF. The CDR3 coding sequence is TGTGCCAGCAGGGAGGGGGCTGGTAATTCACCCCTCCACTTT.